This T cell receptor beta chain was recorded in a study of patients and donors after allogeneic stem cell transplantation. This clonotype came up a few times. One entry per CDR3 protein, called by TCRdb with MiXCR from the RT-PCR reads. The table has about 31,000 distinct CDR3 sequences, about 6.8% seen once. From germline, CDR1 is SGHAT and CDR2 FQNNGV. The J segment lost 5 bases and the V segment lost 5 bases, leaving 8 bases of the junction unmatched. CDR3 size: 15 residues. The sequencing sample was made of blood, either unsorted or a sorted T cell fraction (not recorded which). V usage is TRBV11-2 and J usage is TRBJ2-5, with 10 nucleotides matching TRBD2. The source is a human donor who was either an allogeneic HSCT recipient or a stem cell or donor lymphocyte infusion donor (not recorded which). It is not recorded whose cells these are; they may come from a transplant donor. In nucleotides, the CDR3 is TGTGCCAGCAGCAAAGCAGCGGGAGGGCGCGAGACCCAGTACTTC. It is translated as CASSKAAGGRETQYF.